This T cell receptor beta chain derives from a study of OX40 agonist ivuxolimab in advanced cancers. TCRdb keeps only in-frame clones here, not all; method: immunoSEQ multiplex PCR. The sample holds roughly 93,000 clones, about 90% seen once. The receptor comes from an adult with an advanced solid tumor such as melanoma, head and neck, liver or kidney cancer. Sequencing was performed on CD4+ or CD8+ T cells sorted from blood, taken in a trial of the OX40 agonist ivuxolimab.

The CDR3 is CASSRLGNLVEKLFF. The CDR3 DNA reads TGTGCCAGCAGCCGCCTAGGGAATCTAGTTGAAAAACTGTTTTTT. The gene calls are TRBV2 and TRBJ1-4, with no clear D. The ends were cut back, 6 bases at V and 7 bases at J, with 18 bases in the middle. The CDR3 has 15 amino acids. CDR1 is SNHLY and CDR2 is FYNNEI in the germline V gene.